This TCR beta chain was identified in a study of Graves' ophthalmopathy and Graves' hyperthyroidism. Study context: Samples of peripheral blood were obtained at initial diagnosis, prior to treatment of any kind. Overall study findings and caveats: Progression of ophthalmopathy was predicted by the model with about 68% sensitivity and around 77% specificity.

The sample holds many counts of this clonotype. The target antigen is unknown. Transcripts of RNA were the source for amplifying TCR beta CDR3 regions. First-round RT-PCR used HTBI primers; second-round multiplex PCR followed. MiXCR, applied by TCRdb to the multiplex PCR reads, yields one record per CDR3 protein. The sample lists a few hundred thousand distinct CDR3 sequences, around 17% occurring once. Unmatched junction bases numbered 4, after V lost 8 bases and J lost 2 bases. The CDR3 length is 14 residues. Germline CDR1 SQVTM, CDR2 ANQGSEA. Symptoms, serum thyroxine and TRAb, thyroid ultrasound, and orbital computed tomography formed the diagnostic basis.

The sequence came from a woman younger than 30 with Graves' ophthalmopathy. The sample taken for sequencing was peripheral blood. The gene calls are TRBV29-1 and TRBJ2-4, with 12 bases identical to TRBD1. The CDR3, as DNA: TGCAGCACCCGGGACAGGGGGCCCAAAAACATTCAGTACTTC. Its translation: CSTRDRGPKNIQYF.